One sample yielded the 19 T cell receptor beta chains listed below, sequenced in a study of beta chain features in type 1 diabetes (dated 2018 in TCRdb). Library preparation was by the immunoSEQ multiplex PCR assay. All of the isolated RNA was reverse transcribed with the High Capacity cDNA Reverse Transcription Kit, so expressed TCRB transcripts were sequenced. TCRdb holds this immuneACCESS table with in-frame rearrangements only. Some clones are missing; in checked studies, unresolved V genes explain under half, and the rest has no known cause. This sample lists some 370,000 clones; 8.5% to 10% were detected once. Less than 0.65% of the sample belongs to the ten largest clones. Antigens for these TCRs are unknown. Results the study describes overall, beyond this receptor: A moderate but significant shortening of TCRB CDR3 length was observed in type 1 diabetes patients in all four CD4+ subsets.

Sequenced material: central memory CD4+ T cells from blood. These receptors originate from a man aged 25 to 40 with type 1 diabetes.

The chain couples TRBV5-5 to TRBJ1-2, with 9 bases that match TRBD1. The V segment lost 5 bases and the J segment 8 bases; nucleotides outside the gene matches: 7. Looked up from germline, CDR1 is SGHKS and CDR2 is YYEKEE (reference sequence). The CDR3 loop spans 13 amino acids. In nucleotides, the CDR3 is TGTGCCAGCAGACGCGAGACAGGGGGAGGCTACACCTTC. Translating gives CASRRETGGGYTF.

This clone was seen more than once but under ten times. The gene calls are TRBV7-9 and TRBJ2-7; 7 nucleotides line up with TRBD1. This CDR3 has 17 residues. J lost 3 bases, V lost 1 base, and 12 bases had no gene match. CDR1 and CDR2 (germline): SEHNR, FQNEAQ (reference sequence). The DNA of the CDR3 is TGTGCCAGCAGCTTAGGAATCCGGACAGGTGTGATCTACGAGCAGTACTTC. Protein: CASSLGIRTGVIYEQYF.

There are many counts of this clone. V and J are TRBV7-2 and TRBJ2-7; 11 nucleotides line up with TRBD1. CDR1 SGHTA and CDR2 FQGNSA come from the germline V gene. V shed 0 bases and J 7 bases; nucleotides not matched to a gene: 8. This CDR3 spans 16 amino acids. The chain's CDR3 is CASSLAGQGVGVEQYF. As DNA, the CDR3 is TGTGCCAGCAGCTTAGCGGGACAGGGGGTCGGGGTGGAGCAGTACTTC.

The chain couples TRBV14 to TRBJ2-7; weak D call: TRBD1 (5 bases). Deletions cut 1 base from V and 0 bases from J, with 10 bases between. The germline gives CDR1 SGHDN, CDR2 FVKESK. The CDR3 has 15 residues. The CDR3 coding sequence is TGTGCCAGCAGCCAAGTGGCAGGGCACTCCTACGAGCAGTACTTC. The encoded protein is CASSQVAGHSYEQYF.

Comments on this clone: This likely traces to a read error, being one base from a far larger clone. The chain combines TRBV7-2 with TRBJ2-3; D uncertain. The germline V gene encodes CDR1 SGHTA and CDR2 FQGNSA. Trimming took 4 bases from V and 4 from J, leaving 6 bases between them. CDR3 size: 12 residues. The DNA for the CDR3 is TGTGCCAGCAGCTCCCTGGCAGATACGCAGTATTTT. This translates into CASSSLADTQYF.

J is TRBJ2-5 and V is TRBV5-4; unclear D gene. The germline V gene has CDR1 SGHNT and CDR2 YYREEE (reference sequence). This CDR3 spans 11 amino acids. Deletions cut 3 bases from V and 4 bases from J, with 4 bases between. CDR3 bases: TGTGCCAGCAGCTCCCGAGAGACCCAGTACTTC. It translates to CASSSRETQYF. Complete variable domain (other parts from reference TRBV5-4 and TRBJ2-5): ETGVTQSPTHLIKTRGQQVTLRCSSQSGHNTVSWYQQALGQGPQFIFQYYREEENGRGNFPPRFSGLQFPNYSSELNVNALELDDSALYLCASSSRETQYFGPGTRLLVL.

This clone came up a few times. The chain employs TRBV27 and TRBJ2-5; TRBD2 aligns across 8 bases. The V gene's germline CDR1 is MNHEY and CDR2 SMNVEV (reference sequence). There are 14 residues in the CDR3. The V segment lost 2 bases and the J segment 4 bases; nucleotides outside the gene matches: 3. The CDR3 loop is CASSLGLAGETQYF. In DNA form, the CDR3 reads TGTGCCAGCAGTTTAGGGCTAGCGGGAGAGACCCAGTACTTC.

V and J are TRBV18 and TRBJ1-2; the D is unclear. Germline V gives CDR1 KGHSH, CDR2 LQKENI. The V gene lost 1 base and the J gene lost 0 bases, with 9 bases spanning the gap. The CDR3 loop spans 15 amino acids. This CDR3 reads CASSPQDGSNYGYTF. The CDR3 DNA follows: TGTGCCAGCTCACCACAGGACGGTTCTAACTATGGCTACACCTTC.

Notes on this clone: At one of its ends the junction is not consistent with the germline gene, which may arise from a read error. In DNA form, the CDR3 reads TGTGCCAGCAGTCACGGGACTTCAGACGGCGGGGAGCTGTTTTTT. Protein: CASSHGTSDGGELFF. V usage is TRBV10-3 and J usage is TRBJ2-2; D possibly corresponds to TRBD2 (6 bases). From germline, CDR1 is ENHRY and CDR2 SYGVKD. The CDR3 length is 15 residues.

The table lists this clone with a few counts. This chain uses TRBV5-4 with TRBJ2-7; 7 bases map to TRBD2. The CDR3 is 15 residues long. The V and J ends lost 3 bases and 5 bases, in that order; junction bases with no gene match: 11. Germline CDR1 reads SGHNT; CDR2 reads YYREEE (reference sequence). The CDR3 DNA follows: TGTGCCAGCAGCTCCGAGACTAGCCGTGCCCACGAGCAGTACTTC. Translated, it gives CASSSETSRAHEQYF. The full variable domain, its missing parts supplied by reference TRBV5-4 and TRBJ2-7, is ETGVTQSPTHLIKTRGQQVTLRCSSQSGHNTVSWYQQALGQGPQFIFQYYREEENGRGNFPPRFSGLQFPNYSSELNVNALELDDSALYLCASSSETSRAHEQYFGPGTRLTVT.

This clone was recorded a few times. J is TRBJ2-3 and V is TRBV10-3; TRBD2 agrees at 7 bases. J lost 2 bases, V lost 7 bases, and 3 bases had no gene match. The CDR3 totals 13 residues. Germline-derived CDR1 and CDR2 are ENHRY and SYGVKD. The CDR3 bases are TGTGCCATCACGGGACTACTCACAGATACGCAGTATTTT. Residues: CAITGLLTDTQYF.

V usage is TRBV7-3 and J usage is TRBJ1-1; D is unclear. Per the germline V gene, CDR1 is SGHTA and CDR2 is FQGTGA. The ends were cut back, 0 bases at V and 5 bases at J, with 10 bases in the middle. This CDR3 contains 14 residues. The CDR3, as DNA: TGTGCCAGCAGCTTAACTGGGTCGGGGACTGAAGCTTTCTTT. Encoded protein: CASSLTGSGTEAFF.

This clone was detected only a few times. The chain links TRBV7-9 to TRBJ2-7, with 8 nucleotides matching TRBD2. CDR1 SEHNR and CDR2 FQNEAQ come from the germline V gene (reference sequence). The CDR3 totals 13 residues. Trimming removed 4 bases from V and 3 bases from J; junction bases left unmatched: 2. The CDR3 region is CASSSGGLYEQYF. The CDR3 region has the DNA TGTGCCAGCAGCTCGGGAGGGCTCTACGAGCAGTACTTC.

CDR3 residues: CATSRAGLAGGDEQFF. Here the CDR3 DNA reads TGTGCCACCAGCAGAGCGGGACTAGCGGGAGGGGATGAGCAGTTCTTC. The chain is built from TRBV15 and TRBJ2-1; 16 bases agree with TRBD2. There are 16 residues in the CDR3. The germline V gene encodes CDR1 LNHNV and CDR2 YYDKDF (reference sequence). J lost 8 bases, V lost 1 base, and 2 bases had no gene match.

Here the CDR3 reads CATSSGYEGYTF. The DNA of the CDR3 is TGTGCCACCAGCTCCGGTTACGAGGGCTACACCTTC. The chain joins TRBV15 to TRBJ1-2; D is ambiguous. The CDR3 loop spans 12 amino acids. V lost 5 bases and J 8 bases, leaving 12 bases between the germline ends. Germline V lookup: CDR1 LNHNV, CDR2 YYDKDF (reference sequence).

CDR3 DNA sequence: TGTGCCAGCAGCTTTCTCAAATCGACAGGGGGCAAGAGAGAGACCCAGTACTTC. Its protein is CASSFLKSTGGKRETQYF. This sequence joins TRBV5-4 and TRBJ2-5; 10 bases are shared with TRBD1. The CDR3 has 18 residues. J was trimmed by 4 bases and V by 2 bases; bases with no gene match: 14. Per the germline V gene, CDR1 is SGHNT and CDR2 is YYREEE (reference sequence).

In this sample, this clone turned up a few times. This sequence joins TRBV6-1 and TRBJ2-3; D remains unclear. V was shortened by 0 bases and J by 5 bases, with 3 bases between the two germline ends. The CDR3 has 12 amino acids. Germline loops: CDR1 MNHNS, CDR2 SASEGT. The CDR3 DNA is TGTGCCAGCAGTGAAGCAGAAGATACGCAGTATTTT. It translates to CASSEAEDTQYF.

This clone was seen a few times. V and J are TRBV5-4 and TRBJ2-7; D is undetermined. Trimming took 3 bases from V and 7 from J, leaving 14 bases between them. CDR3 length: 13 amino acids. Germline CDR1 is SGHNT and CDR2 is YYREEE (reference sequence). This CDR3 reads CASSYVLFGEQYF. CDR3 coding DNA: TGTGCCAGCAGCTATGTGCTCTTCGGGGAGCAGTACTTC.

This rearrangement joins TRBV28 to TRBJ2-7, with a weak D call TRBD1 (5 bases). Trimming left V 1 base short and J 2 bases short, with 12 bases between. The germline V gene encodes CDR1 MDHEN and CDR2 SYDVKM. The CDR3 runs to 15 residues. Here the CDR3 DNA reads TGTGCCAGCAGTTTATTCGAGGCAGGGACCTACGAGCAGTACTTC. Protein sequence: CASSLFEAGTYEQYF.